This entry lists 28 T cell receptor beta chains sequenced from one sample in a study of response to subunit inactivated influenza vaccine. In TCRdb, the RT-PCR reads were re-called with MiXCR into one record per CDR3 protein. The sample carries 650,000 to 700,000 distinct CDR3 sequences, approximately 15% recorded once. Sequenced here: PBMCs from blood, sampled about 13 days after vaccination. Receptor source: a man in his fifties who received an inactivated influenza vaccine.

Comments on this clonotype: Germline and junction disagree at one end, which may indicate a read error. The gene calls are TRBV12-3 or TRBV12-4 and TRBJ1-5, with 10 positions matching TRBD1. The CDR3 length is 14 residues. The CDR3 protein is CASSPTGGVQPRHF. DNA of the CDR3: TGTGCCAGCAGTCCGACAGGGGGCGTTCAGCCCCGGCATTTT.

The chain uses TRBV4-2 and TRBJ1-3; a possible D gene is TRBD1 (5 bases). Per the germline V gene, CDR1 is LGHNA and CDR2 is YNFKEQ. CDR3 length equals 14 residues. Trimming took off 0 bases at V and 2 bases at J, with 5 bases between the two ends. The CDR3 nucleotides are TGTGCCAGCAGCCAAGAGGGACCTGGAAACACCATATATTTT. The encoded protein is CASSQEGPGNTIYF.

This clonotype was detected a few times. The CDR3 loop is CASREREGVFAGELFF. The CDR3 bases are TGTGCCAGCAGAGAGCGGGAGGGCGTTTTCGCCGGGGAGCTGTTTTTT. V is TRBV2 and J is TRBJ2-2; 10 bases are a match to TRBD2. The CDR3 has 16 amino acids. V lost 6 bases to trimming and J lost 6 bases; unmatched junction nucleotides: 10. The germline V gene has CDR1 SNHLY and CDR2 FYNNEI.

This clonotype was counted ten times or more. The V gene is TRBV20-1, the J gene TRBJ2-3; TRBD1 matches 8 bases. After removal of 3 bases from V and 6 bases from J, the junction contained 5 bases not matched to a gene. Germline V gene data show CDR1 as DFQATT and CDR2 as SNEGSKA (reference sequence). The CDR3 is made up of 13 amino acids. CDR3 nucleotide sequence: TGCAGTGCTAGCCAGGGGGCAGGGGATACGCAGTATTTT. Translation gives CSASQGAGDTQYF.

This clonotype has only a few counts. This CDR3 is CASRTGDRWGNSPLHF. The CDR3, as DNA: TGTGCCAGCAGGACAGGGGACCGTTGGGGAAATTCACCCCTCCACTTT. V is TRBV12-3 or TRBV12-4 and J is TRBJ1-6; TRBD1 matches at 8 bases. CDR3 length: 16 residues. V lost 6 bases to trimming and J lost 7 bases; unmatched junction nucleotides: 11.

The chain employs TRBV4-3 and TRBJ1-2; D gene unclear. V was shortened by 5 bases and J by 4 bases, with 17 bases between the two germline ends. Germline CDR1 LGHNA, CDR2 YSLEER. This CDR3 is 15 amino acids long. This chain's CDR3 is CASSAREGRVYGYTF. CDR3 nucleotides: TGCGCCAGCAGCGCCCGAGAAGGACGGGTCTATGGCTACACCTTC.

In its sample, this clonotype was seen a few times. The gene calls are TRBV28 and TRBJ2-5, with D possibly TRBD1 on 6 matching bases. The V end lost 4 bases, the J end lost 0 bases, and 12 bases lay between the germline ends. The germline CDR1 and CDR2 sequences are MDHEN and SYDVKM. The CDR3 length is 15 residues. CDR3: CASSSRTEYQETQYF. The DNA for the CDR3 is TGTGCCAGCAGTTCCCGGACAGAGTACCAAGAGACCCAGTACTTC.

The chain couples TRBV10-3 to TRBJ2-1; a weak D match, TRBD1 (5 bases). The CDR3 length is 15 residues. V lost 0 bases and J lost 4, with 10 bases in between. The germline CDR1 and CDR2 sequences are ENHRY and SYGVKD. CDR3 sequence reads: CAISESSGRYNEQFF. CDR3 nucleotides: TGTGCCATCAGTGAGTCCTCAGGGCGGTACAATGAGCAGTTCTTC.

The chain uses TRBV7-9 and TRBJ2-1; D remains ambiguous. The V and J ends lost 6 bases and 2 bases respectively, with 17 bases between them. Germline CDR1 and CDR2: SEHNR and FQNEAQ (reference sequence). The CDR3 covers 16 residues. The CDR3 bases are TGTGCCAGCAGTCCCCCGACTGTTCGACCCTACAATGAGCAGTTCTTC. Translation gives CASSPPTVRPYNEQFF.

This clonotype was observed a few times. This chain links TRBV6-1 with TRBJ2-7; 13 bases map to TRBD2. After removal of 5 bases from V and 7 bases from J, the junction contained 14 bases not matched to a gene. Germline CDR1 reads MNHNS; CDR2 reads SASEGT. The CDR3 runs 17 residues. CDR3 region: CASSRYGTSGRANEQYF. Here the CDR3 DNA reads TGTGCCAGCAGTCGATATGGCACTAGCGGGAGGGCGAATGAGCAGTACTTC.

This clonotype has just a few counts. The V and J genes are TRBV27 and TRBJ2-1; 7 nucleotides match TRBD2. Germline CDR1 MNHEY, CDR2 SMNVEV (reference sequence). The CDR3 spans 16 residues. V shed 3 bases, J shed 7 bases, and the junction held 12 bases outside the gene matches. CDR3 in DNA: TGTGCCAGCAGTTTTAGTTTTCGCGGGAGTTGGAATGAGCAGTTCTTC. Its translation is CASSFSFRGSWNEQFF.

The CDR3 nucleotides are TGTGCCAGCAGCTTGAAGGGTGGCGAGCAGTACTTC. Translated: CASSLKGGEQYF. The V and J genes are TRBV5-6 and TRBJ2-7; D remains unclear. CDR1 and CDR2 from the germline V gene are SGHDT and YYEEEE. This CDR3 has 12 residues. V was cut by 1 base and J by 6 bases, with 8 bases left in between.

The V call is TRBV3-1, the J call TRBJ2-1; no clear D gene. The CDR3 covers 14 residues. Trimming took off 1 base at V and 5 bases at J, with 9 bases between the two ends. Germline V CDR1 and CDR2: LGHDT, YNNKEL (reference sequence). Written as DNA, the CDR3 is TGTGCCAGCAGCCAAGTGAGACCCCACAATGAGCAGTTCTTC. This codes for CASSQVRPHNEQFF.

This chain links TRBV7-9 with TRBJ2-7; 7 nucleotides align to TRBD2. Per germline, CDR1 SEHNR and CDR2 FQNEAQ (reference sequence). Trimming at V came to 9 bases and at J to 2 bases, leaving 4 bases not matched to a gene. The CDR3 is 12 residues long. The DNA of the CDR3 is TGTGCCAGTACGGGGGGACCCTACGAGCAGTACTTC. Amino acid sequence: CASTGGPYEQYF.

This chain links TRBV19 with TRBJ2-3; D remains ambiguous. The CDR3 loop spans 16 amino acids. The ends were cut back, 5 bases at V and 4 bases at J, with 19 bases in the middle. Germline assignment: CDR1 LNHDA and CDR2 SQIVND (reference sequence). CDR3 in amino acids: CASSSTPGPRPDTQYF. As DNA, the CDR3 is TGTGCCAGTAGTTCGACACCGGGCCCAAGGCCAGATACGCAGTATTTT.

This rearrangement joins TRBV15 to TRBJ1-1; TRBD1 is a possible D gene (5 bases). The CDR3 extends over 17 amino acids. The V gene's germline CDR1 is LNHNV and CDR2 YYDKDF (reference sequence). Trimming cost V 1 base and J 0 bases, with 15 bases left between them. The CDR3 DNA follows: TGTGCCACCAGCAGAGTAAATTATGGGGACCTGAACACTGAAGCTTTCTTT. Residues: CATSRVNYGDLNTEAFF.

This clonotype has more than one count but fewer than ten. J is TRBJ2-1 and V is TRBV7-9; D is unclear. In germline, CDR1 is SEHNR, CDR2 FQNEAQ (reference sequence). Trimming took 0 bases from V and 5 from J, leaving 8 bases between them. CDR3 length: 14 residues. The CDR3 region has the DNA TGTGCCAGCAGCTTAGCAATTTCGGACAATGAGCAGTTCTTC. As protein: CASSLAISDNEQFF.

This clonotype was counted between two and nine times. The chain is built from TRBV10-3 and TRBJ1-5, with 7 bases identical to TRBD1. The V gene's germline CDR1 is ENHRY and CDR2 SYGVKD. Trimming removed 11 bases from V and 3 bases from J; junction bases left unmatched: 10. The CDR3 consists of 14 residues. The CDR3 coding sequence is TGTGCCTCCCCCCGGGGACAGTACAATCAGCCCCAGCATTTT. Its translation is CASPRGQYNQPQHF.

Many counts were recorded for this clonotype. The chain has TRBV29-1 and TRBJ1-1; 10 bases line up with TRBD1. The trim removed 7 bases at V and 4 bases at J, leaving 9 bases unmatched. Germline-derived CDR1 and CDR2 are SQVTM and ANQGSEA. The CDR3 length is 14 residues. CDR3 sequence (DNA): TGCAGCGGAAACAGGGGACAGGGGACCACTGAAGCTTTCTTT. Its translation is CSGNRGQGTTEAFF.

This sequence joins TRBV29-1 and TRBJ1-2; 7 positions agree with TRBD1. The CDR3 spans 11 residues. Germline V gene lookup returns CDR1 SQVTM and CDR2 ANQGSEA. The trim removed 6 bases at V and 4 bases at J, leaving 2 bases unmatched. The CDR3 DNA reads TGCAGCGTGGGACAGCTCTATGGCTACACCTTC. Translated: CSVGQLYGYTF.

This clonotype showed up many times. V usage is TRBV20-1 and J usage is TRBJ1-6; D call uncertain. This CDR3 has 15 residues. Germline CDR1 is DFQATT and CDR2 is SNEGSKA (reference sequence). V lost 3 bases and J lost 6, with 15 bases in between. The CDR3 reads CSASPSGFLNSPLHF. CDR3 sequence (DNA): TGCAGTGCTAGCCCTTCCGGGTTCCTTAATTCACCCCTCCACTTT.

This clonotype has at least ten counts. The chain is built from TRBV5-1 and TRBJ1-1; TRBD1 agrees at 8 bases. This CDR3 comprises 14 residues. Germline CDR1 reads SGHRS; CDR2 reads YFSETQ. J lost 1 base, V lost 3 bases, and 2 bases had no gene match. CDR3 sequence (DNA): TGCGCCAGCAGCTCGCAGGGGGCGAACACTGAAGCTTTCTTT. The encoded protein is CASSSQGANTEAFF. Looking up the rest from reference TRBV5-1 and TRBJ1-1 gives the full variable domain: KAGVTQTPRYLIKTRGQQVTLSCSPISGHRSVSWYQQTPGQGLQFLFEYFSETQRNKGNFPGRFSGRQFSNSRSEMNVSTLELGDSALYLCASSSQGANTEAFFGQGTRLTVV.

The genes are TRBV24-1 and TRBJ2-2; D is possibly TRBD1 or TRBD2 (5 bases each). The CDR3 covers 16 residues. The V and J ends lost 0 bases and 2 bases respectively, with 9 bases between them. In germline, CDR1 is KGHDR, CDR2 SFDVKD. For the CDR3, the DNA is TGTGCCACCAGTGATTTGAGGGACGGAAACACCGGGGAGCTGTTTTTT. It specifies CATSDLRDGNTGELFF.

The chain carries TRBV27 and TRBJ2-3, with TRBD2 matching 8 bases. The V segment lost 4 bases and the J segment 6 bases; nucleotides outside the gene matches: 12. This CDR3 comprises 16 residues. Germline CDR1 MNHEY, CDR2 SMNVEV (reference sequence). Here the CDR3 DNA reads TGTGCCAGCAGTTGGGATCTAGCGGGTGGGTCGGATACGCAGTATTTT. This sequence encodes CASSWDLAGGSDTQYF.

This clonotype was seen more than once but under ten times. The CDR3 coding sequence is TGTGCCAGCAGTAAACAGGGGGCGGAGTCCTACGAGCAGTACTTC. Translated, it gives CASSKQGAESYEQYF. V is TRBV27 and J is TRBJ2-7; 9 bases agree with TRBD1. Germline V gene data show CDR1 as MNHEY and CDR2 as SMNVEV (reference sequence). This CDR3 region has 15 residues. V lost 5 bases, J lost 1 base, and 6 bases stayed unmatched.

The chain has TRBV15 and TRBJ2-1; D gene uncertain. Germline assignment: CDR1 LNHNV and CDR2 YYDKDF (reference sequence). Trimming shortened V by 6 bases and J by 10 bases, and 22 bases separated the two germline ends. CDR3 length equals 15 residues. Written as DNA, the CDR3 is TGTGCCACCAGGAAACAACGGCTTTTGACGGAAGAGCAGTTCTTC. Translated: CATRKQRLLTEEQFF. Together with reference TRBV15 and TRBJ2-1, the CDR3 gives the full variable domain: DAMVIQNPRYQVTQFGKPVTLSCSQTLNHNVMYWYQQKSSQAPKLLFHYYDKDFNNEADTPDNFQSRRPNTSFCFLDIRSPGLGDTAMYLCATRKQRLLTEEQFFGPGTRLTVL.

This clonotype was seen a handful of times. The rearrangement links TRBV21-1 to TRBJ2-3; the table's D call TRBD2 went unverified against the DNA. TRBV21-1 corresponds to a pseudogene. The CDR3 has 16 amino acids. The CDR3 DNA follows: TGTGCCAGCAGCTCCCCAGGGGGGGGACTAGCAGATACGCAGTATTTT. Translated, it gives CASSSPGGGLADTQYF.

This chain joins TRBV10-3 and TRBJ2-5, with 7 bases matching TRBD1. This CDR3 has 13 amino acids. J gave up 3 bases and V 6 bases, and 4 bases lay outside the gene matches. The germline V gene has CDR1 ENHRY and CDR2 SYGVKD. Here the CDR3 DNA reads TGTGCCATCAGGACACAGGGGAAAGAGACCCAGTACTTC. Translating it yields CAIRTQGKETQYF.